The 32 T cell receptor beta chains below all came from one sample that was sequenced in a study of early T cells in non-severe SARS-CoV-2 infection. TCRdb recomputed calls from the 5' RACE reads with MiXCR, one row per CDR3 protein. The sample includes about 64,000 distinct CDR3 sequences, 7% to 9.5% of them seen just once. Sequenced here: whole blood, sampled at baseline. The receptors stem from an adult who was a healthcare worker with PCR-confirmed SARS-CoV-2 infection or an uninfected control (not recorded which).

This CDR3 reads CASSQYFGELFF. Written as DNA, the CDR3 is TGTGCCAGCAGTCAATACTTCGGGGAGCTGTTTTTT. V gene TRBV5-6 combines with J gene TRBJ2-2, with unresolved D. V lost 5 bases to trimming and J lost 7 bases, with 9 bases between them. Germline V gene lookup returns CDR1 SGHDT and CDR2 YYEEEE. The CDR3 consists of 12 residues.

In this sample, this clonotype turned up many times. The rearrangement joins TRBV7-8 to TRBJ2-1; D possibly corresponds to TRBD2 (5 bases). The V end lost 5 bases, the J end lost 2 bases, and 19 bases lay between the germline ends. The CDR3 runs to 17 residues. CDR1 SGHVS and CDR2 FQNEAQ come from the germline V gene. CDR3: CASSPPSWSGAYNEQFF. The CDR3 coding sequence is TGTGCCAGCAGCCCCCCGAGTTGGAGCGGAGCCTACAATGAGCAGTTCTTC.

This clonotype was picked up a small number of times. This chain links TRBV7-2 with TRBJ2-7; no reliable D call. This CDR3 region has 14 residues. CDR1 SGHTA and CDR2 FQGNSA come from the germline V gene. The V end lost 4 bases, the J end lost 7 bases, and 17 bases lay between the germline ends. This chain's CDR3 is CASSSPGLTAEQYF. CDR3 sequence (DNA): TGTGCCAGCAGCTCCCCGGGCCTTACGGCGGAGCAGTACTTC.

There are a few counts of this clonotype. The CDR3 spells CASSETSGRAVSSYEQYF. The CDR3 DNA reads TGTGCCAGCAGCGAGACTAGCGGGAGGGCCGTTAGCTCCTACGAGCAGTACTTC. J is TRBJ2-7 and V is TRBV6-2 or TRBV6-3; TRBD2 matches 14 bases. CDR1 is MNHEY, CDR2 SVGEGT, per germline. The V and J ends lost 6 bases and 0 bases, in that order; junction bases with no gene match: 10. This CDR3 is built from 18 residues.

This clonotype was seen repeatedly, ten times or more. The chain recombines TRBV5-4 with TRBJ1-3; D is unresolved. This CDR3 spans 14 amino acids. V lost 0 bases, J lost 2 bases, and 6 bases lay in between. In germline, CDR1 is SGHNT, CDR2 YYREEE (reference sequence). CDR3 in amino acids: CASSLASTGNTIYF. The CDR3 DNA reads TGTGCCAGCAGCTTGGCCAGTACTGGAAACACCATATATTTT.

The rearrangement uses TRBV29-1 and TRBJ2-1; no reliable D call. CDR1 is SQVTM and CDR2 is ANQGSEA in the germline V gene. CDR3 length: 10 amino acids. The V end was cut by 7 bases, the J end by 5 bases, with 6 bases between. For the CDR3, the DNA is TGCAGCGGACTTCACAATGAGCAGTTCTTC. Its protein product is CSGLHNEQFF.

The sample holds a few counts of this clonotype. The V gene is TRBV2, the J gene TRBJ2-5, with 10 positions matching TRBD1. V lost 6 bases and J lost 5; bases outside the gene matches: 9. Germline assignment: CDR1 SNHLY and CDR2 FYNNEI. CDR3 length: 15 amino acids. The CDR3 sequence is CASSDGQGELETQYF. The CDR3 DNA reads TGTGCCAGCAGCGACGGACAGGGGGAGTTGGAGACCCAGTACTTC.

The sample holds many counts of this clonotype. This chain's CDR3 is CASSSLASGANVLTF. The CDR3 coding sequence is TGTGCCAGCAGTTCGTTAGCCTCTGGGGCCAACGTCCTGACTTTC. The chain employs TRBV28 and TRBJ2-6; no reliable D call. Germline CDR1 and CDR2: MDHEN and SYDVKM. This CDR3 is built from 15 residues. V was shortened by 4 bases and J by 0 bases, with 7 bases between the two germline ends.

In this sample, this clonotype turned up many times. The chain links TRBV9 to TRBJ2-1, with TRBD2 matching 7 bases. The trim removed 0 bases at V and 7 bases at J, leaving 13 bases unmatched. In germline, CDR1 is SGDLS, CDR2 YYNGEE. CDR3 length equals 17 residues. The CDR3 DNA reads TGTGCCAGCAGCGTAGGGCTAGCGGTGAACGTGGGTAATGAGCAGTTCTTC. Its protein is CASSVGLAVNVGNEQFF.

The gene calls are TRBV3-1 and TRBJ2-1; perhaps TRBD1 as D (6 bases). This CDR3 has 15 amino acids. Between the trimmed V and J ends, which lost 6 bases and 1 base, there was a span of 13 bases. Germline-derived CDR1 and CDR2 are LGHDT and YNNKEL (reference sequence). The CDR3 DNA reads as TGTGCCAGCAGTTACACAGGGAGTTCCTACAATGAGCAGTTCTTC. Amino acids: CASSYTGSSYNEQFF.

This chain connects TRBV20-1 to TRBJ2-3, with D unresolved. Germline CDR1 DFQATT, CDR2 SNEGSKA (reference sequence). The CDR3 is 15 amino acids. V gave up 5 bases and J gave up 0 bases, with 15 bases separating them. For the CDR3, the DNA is TGCAGTGCTCCCCGCGACCGTTCAAGCACAGATACGCAGTATTTT. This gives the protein CSAPRDRSSTDTQYF.

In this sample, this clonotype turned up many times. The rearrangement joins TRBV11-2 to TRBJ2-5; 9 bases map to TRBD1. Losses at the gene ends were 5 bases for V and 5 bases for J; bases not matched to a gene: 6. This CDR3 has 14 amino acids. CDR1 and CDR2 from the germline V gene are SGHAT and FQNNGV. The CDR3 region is CASSRDRVRETQYF. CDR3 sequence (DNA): TGTGCCAGCAGCCGGGACAGGGTTCGGGAGACCCAGTACTTC.

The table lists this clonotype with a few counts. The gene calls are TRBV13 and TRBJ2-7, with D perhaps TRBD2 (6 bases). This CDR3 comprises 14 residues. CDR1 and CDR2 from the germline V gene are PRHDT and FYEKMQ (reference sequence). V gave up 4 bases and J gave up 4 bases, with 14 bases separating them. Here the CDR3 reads CASSSRDSWYEQYF. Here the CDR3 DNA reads TGTGCCAGCAGCTCCCGGGACTCTTGGTACGAGCAGTACTTC.

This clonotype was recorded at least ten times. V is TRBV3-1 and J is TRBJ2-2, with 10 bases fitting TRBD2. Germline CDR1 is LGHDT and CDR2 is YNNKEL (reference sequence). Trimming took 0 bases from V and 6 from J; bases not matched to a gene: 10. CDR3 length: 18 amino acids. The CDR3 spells CASSQEGRLAGEPGELFF. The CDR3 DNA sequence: TGTGCCAGCAGCCAAGAGGGTAGGCTAGCGGGAGAACCCGGGGAGCTGTTTTTT.

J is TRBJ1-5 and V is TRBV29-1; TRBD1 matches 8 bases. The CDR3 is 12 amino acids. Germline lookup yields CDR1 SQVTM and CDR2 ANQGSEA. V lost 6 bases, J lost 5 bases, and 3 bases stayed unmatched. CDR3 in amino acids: CSVGQEDQPQHF. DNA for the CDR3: TGCAGCGTGGGACAGGAGGATCAGCCCCAGCATTTT. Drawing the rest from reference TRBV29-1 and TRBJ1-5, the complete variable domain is SAVISQKPSRDICQRGTSLTIQCQVDSQVTMMFWYRQQPGQSLTLIATANQGSEATYESGFVIDKFPISRPNLTFSTLTVSNMSPEDSSIYLCSVGQEDQPQHFGDGTRLSIL.

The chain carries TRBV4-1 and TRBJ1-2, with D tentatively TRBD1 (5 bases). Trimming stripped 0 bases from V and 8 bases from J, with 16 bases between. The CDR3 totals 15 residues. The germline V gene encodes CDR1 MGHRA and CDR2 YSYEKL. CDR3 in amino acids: CASSQEYRSAGGYTF. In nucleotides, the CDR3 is TGCGCCAGCAGCCAAGAGTACCGATCAGCAGGGGGCTACACCTTC.

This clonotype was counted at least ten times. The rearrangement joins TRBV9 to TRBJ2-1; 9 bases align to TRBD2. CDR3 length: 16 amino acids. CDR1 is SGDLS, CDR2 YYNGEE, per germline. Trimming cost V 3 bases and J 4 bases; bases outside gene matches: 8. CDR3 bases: TGTGCCAGCAGCGCCGCGGGGGGGACAGTGTACAATGAGCAGTTCTTC. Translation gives CASSAAGGTVYNEQFF.

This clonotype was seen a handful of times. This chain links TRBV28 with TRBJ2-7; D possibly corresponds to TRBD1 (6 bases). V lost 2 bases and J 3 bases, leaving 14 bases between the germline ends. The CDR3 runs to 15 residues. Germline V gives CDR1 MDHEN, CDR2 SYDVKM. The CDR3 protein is CASSLGTSSLYEQYF. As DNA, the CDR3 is TGTGCCAGCAGTTTAGGGACAAGTAGCCTCTACGAGCAGTACTTC.

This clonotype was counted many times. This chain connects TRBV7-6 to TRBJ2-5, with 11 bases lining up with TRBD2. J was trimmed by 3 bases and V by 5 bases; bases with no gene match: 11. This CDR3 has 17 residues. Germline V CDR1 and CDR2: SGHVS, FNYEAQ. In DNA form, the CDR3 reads TGTGCCAGCAGCCCGCCGACTAGCGGGGCTGGTAAAGAGACCCAGTACTTC. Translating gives CASSPPTSGAGKETQYF.

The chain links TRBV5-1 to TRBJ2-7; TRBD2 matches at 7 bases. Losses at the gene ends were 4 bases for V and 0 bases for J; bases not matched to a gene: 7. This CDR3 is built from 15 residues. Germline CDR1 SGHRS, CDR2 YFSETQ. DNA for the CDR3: TGCGCCAGCAGCCAAGCTAGCGGAAGCTCCTACGAGCAGTACTTC. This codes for CASSQASGSSYEQYF.

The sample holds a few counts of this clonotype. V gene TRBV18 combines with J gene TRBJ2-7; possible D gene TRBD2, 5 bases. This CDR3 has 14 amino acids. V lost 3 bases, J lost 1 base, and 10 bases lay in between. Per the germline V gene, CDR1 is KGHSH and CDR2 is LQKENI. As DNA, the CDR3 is TGTGCCAGCTCACCGCAACCGGGGTCCTACGAGCAGTACTTC. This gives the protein CASSPQPGSYEQYF.

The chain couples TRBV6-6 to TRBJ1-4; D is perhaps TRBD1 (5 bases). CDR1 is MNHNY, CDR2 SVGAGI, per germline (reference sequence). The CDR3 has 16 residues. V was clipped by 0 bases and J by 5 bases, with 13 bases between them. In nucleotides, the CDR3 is TGTGCCAGCAGTTACTCCACGACAGAAAAAAATGAAAAACTGTTTTTT. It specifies CASSYSTTEKNEKLFF.

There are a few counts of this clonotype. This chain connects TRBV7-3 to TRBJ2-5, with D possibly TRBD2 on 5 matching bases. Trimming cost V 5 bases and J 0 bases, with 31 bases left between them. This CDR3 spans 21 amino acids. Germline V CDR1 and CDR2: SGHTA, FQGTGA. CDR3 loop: CASSPTTIVPGKGLDQETQYF. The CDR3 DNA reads TGTGCCAGCAGCCCAACGACTATAGTCCCCGGGAAGGGCCTTGACCAAGAGACCCAGTACTTC.

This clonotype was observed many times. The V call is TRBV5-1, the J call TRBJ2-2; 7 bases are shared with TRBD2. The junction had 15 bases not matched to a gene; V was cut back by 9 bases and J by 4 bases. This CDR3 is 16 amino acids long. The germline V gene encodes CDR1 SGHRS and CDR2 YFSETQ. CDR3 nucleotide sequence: TGCGCCACTCCGACGGGGGGAACCCCGGGCACCGGGGAGCTGTTTTTT. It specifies CATPTGGTPGTGELFF.

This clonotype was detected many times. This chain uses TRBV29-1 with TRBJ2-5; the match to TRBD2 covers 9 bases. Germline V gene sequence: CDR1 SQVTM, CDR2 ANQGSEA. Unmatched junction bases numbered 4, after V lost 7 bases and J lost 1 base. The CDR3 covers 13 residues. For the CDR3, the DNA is TGCAGCGCCATAGCGGGAGCCCAAGAGACCCAGTACTTC. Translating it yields CSAIAGAQETQYF. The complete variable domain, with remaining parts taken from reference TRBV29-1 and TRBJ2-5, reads SAVISQKPSRDICQRGTSLTIQCQVDSQVTMMFWYRQQPGQSLTLIATANQGSEATYESGFVIDKFPISRPNLTFSTLTVSNMSPEDSSIYLCSAIAGAQETQYFGPGTRLLVL.

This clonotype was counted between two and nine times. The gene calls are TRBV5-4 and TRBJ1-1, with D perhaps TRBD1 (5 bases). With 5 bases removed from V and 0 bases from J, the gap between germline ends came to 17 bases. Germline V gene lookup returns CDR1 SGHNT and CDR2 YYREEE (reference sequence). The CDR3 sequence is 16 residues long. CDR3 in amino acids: CASRWHGGEMNTEAFF. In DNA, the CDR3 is TGTGCCAGCAGATGGCACGGGGGAGAGATGAACACTGAAGCTTTCTTT.

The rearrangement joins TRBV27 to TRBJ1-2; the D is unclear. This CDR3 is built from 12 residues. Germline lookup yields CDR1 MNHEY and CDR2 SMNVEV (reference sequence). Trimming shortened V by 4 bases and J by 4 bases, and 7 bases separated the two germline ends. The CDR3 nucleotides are TGTGCCAGCAGTTCGACCGGCTATGGCTACACCTTC. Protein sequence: CASSSTGYGYTF.

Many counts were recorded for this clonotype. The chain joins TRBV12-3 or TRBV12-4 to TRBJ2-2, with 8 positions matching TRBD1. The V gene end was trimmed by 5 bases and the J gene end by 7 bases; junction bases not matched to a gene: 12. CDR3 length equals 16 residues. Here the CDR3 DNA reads TGTGCCAGCAGTGAGTCGACAGGGGTGCTTATCGGGGAGCTGTTTTTT. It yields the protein CASSESTGVLIGELFF.

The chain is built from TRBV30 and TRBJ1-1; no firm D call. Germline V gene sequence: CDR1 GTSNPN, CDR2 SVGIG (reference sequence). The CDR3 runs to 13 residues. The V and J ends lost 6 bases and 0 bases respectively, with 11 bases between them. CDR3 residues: CACARELNTEAFF. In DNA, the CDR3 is TGTGCCTGCGCCCGGGAGCTGAACACTGAAGCTTTCTTT.

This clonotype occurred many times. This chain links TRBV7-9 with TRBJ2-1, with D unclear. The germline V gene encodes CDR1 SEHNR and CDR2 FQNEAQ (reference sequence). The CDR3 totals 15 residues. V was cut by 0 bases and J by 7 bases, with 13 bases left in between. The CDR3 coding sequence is TGTGCCAGCAGCTTAGCGGTTTTGTCCGAGAATGAGCAGTTCTTC. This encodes CASSLAVLSENEQFF. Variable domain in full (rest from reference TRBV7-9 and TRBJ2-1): DTGVSQNPRHKITKRGQNVTFRCDPISEHNRLYWYRQTLGQGPEFLTYFQNEAQLEKSRLLSDRFSAERPKGSFSTLEIQRTEQGDSAMYLCASSLAVLSENEQFFGPGTRLTVL.

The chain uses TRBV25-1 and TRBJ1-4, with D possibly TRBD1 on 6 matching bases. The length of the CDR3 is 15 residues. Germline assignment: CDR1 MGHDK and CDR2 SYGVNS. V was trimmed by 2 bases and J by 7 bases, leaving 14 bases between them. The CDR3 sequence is CASSEPQGFGEKLFF. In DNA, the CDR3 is TGTGCCAGCAGTGAACCTCAGGGGTTCGGTGAAAAACTGTTTTTT.

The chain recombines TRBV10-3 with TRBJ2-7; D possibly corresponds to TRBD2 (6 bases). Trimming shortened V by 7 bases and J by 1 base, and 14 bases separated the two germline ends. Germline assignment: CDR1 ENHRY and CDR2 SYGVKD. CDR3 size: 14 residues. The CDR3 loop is CAIKAGSSSYEQYF. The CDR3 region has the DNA TGTGCCATCAAAGCGGGCAGCAGTTCCTACGAGCAGTACTTC.